This TCR beta chain stems from a study of cytomegalovirus exposure and HLA in healthy donors. Germline V gene data show CDR1 as MDHEN and CDR2 as SYDVKM. CDR3 size: 13 residues. V lost 9 bases, J lost 6 bases, and 18 bases lay in between. Findings of the study overall: TCR sequences were mostly rare, though some public TCRs occurred in many donors. The study listed under 200 cytomegalovirus-associated TCR beta chains.

To note about this clone: The antigen remains undetermined.

Whereas donors were nominally healthy upon sampling, unrecorded immune exposures were probable. The PCR employed 60 Vbeta primers together with 13 Jbeta primers. Original analysis: There were about 80 million unique TCR beta chains by a later count, and around 10 million of them were shared. Sequenced by immunoSEQ multiplex PCR; TCRdb stores in-frame clones only, minus some. That table supplies the V and J calls and clone size; D and trimming were determined from the DNA. The sample holds 150,000 to 200,000 clones, roughly 84% seen once. This chain joins TRBV28 and TRBJ2-7; D is perhaps TRBD2 (7 bases). The receptor was derived from a boy aged 5-17 years in good health and CMV-seronegative. The sequencing input was PBMCs. The CDR3 here is CASRHIGGGEQYF. CDR3 nucleotides: TGTGCCAGTCGCCACATAGGGGGGGGCGAGCAGTACTTC.